The clone carrying this TCR beta chain was seen a few times. Its cognate antigen is unknown. Other nucleotide sequences in the sample specify the same CDR3. Study processing details: Without quality scores, immunoSEQ junctional reads could not be filtered like full-length reads. Data came from immunoSEQ multiplex PCR; TCRdb stores just in-frame clones and leaves some out. V and J calls and clone size come straight from that table; D and trimming were deduced from the DNA. The data contain over 950,000 clones, approximately 77% of them singletons. This entry is derived from a study of shared clonotypes between healthy human individuals. Study-level points and caveats: Measured sharing among donors was expected to vary with sequencing depth. The study's rarefaction showed incomplete sorted-subset sequencing despite large depth. Naive subsets generally exceeded memory subsets in estimated richness.

The germline gives CDR1 SGHAT, CDR2 FQDESV (reference sequence). The CDR3 runs to 14 residues. V was trimmed by 0 bases and J by 2 bases, leaving 7 bases between them. Material: memory CD4+ T cells from PBMCs. Noted subset: CD45RA-negative fraction. This chain joins TRBV11-1 and TRBJ1-1; D is perhaps TRBD1 (5 bases). The source of this sequence is a man aged 18-30 years in good health. Some clones in this sample may be carry-over from other donors' samples. The CDR3 protein is CASSLADSNTEAFF. In nucleotides, the CDR3 is TGTGCCAGCAGCTTAGCAGACAGCAACACTGAAGCTTTCTTT.